The T cell receptor (beta chain) under discussion was sequenced for a study of T cells after posttransplantation cyclophosphamide. From germline, CDR1 is LGHNA and CDR2 YSLEER. V was shortened by 4 bases and J by 2 bases, with 11 bases between the two germline ends. The CDR3 has 14 amino acids. Clones were sequenced by immunoSEQ multiplex PCR, and TCRdb holds only the in-frame ones, with some missing. This sample carries some 5,000 clones, none of them present only once. This clone came up many times. The target antigen is unknown. Cyclophosphamide on days +3 and +4 followed busulfan-fludarabine conditioning and a marrow graft. General study findings and limits: Skin or GI-infiltrating T cells shared few TRB sequences with blood.

The sequence was collected from a female patient aged 30-39 years who received an allogeneic stem cell transplant from an unrelated donor, was CMV-positive, and had acute and chronic GVHD. The T cells may come from the graft donor. The chain recombines TRBV4-3 with TRBJ1-2, with D possibly being TRBD1 (5 bases). The sequencing used PBMCs, collected after allogeneic stem cell transplant with posttransplant cyclophosphamide. The CDR3, as DNA: TGCGCCAGCAGCCCGCGGACACCGAACTATGGCTACACCTTC. Residues: CASSPRTPNYGYTF.